The 8 T cell receptor beta chains below all came from one sample that was sequenced in a study of molecular identifiers for immune sequencing clone quantification. Via MiXCR, TCRdb re-called the PCR reads, giving one row per CDR3 protein. Among 300,000 to 400,000 distinct CDR3 sequences, 24% were seen once, and the ten largest hold about 0.7%. The sample comprised naive CD8+ T cells from blood, with Jurkat cell RNA spiked in. The subset: FACS-sorted CD8+CD4-CCR7+CD45RA+ naive T cells. All receptors come from a human donor in good health. Some libraries in this study had Jurkat cell RNA spiked in.

The rearrangement uses TRBV6-2 or TRBV6-3 and TRBJ2-6, with D possibly being TRBD1 (5 bases). CDR1 is MNHEY, CDR2 SVGEGT, per germline. V lost 6 bases and J lost 2, with 5 bases in between. This CDR3 has 13 amino acids. Written as DNA, the CDR3 is TGTGCCAGCAGAGGGGCTGGGGCCAACGTCCTGACTTTC. Translation: CASRGAGANVLTF.

The chain recombines TRBV27 with TRBJ2-7, with D possibly being TRBD1 (5 bases). Deletions cut 2 bases from V and 1 base from J, with 9 bases between. The CDR3 is made up of 14 amino acids. Per germline, CDR1 MNHEY and CDR2 SMNVEV (reference sequence). The CDR3 region has the DNA TGTGCCAGCAGTTTAACAGGAAAATCCTACGAGCAGTACTTC. The encoded protein is CASSLTGKSYEQYF.

The V call is TRBV7-9, the J call TRBJ2-3, with 11 nucleotides matching TRBD2. V dropped 3 bases and J dropped 0; count of bases not matched to a gene: 8. The CDR3 covers 18 residues. Germline CDR1 is SEHNR and CDR2 is FQNEAQ (reference sequence). This CDR3 reads CASSFASGRYESTDTQYF. In nucleotides, the CDR3 is TGTGCCAGCAGCTTCGCTAGCGGGAGGTACGAGAGCACAGATACGCAGTATTTT.

This clonotype was counted many times. The chain has TRBV7-6 and TRBJ2-7, with D maybe TRBD1 (6 bases). CDR1 and CDR2 (germline): SGHVS, FNYEAQ. The V and J ends lost 5 bases and 2 bases respectively, with 19 bases between them. The CDR3 runs 16 residues. The CDR3 protein is CASSTTTGYKPYEQYF. The DNA of the CDR3 is TGTGCCAGCAGCACCACCACAGGGTACAAGCCCTACGAGCAGTACTTC.

The sample holds a few counts of this clonotype. The chain couples TRBV12-3 or TRBV12-4 to TRBJ2-3; 7 bases fit TRBD1. This CDR3 is 17 amino acids long. After removal of 3 bases from V and 2 bases from J, the junction contained 11 bases not matched to a gene. Here the CDR3 reads CASSFFFGTATTDTQYF. The CDR3 coding sequence is TGTGCCAGCAGTTTTTTTTTCGGGACAGCGACCACAGATACGCAGTATTTT.

This chain joins TRBV9 and TRBJ2-5; 9 bases line up with TRBD1. V lost 6 bases and J lost 2; bases outside the gene matches: 8. Germline CDR1 is SGDLS and CDR2 is YYNGEE. The CDR3 spans 15 residues. The CDR3 coding sequence is TGTGCCAGCAACGGGGGACAGGGTCCACAAGAGACCCAGTACTTC. This encodes CASNGGQGPQETQYF. Full variable domain (missing parts from reference TRBV9 and TRBJ2-5): DSGVTQTPKHLITATGQRVTLRCSPRSGDLSVYWYQQSLDQGLQFLIQYYNGEERAKGNILERFSAQQFPDLHSELNLSSLELGDSALYFCASNGGQGPQETQYFGPGTRLLVL.

The rearrangement links TRBV14 to TRBJ2-7; D ambiguous. The V and J ends lost 11 bases and 2 bases respectively, with 19 bases between them. The germline V gene encodes CDR1 SGHDN and CDR2 FVKESK. The CDR3 consists of 14 residues. CDR3 loop: CARRQVYRAYEQYF. CDR3 coding DNA: TGTGCCCGCCGCCAAGTCTACCGGGCCTACGAGCAGTACTTC.

This clonotype was seen a few times. The chain joins TRBV10-3 to TRBJ2-5; D gene ambiguous. Germline CDR1 reads ENHRY; CDR2 reads SYGVKD. This CDR3 is built from 14 residues. V was pared by 3 bases and J by 1 base, with 9 bases between. The CDR3 nucleotides read TGTGCCATCAGTGAAGGTCAGCCCCAAGAGACCCAGTACTTC. Its protein is CAISEGQPQETQYF.